These 5 T cell receptor beta chains came from one sample sequenced in a study of blood T cell repertoires in COVID-19. Clones were sequenced by immunoSEQ multiplex PCR, and TCRdb holds only the in-frame ones, with some missing. The data contain 260,000 or so clones, about four fifths of them singletons. Sequenced sample: peripheral blood. All receptors come from a woman between 65 and 79 years old with acute or convalescent COVID-19.

This chain uses TRBV5-5 with TRBJ1-3; D might be TRBD1 (6 bases). The CDR3 consists of 15 residues. Germline CDR1 and CDR2: SGHKS and YYEKEE (reference sequence). V was shortened by 0 bases and J by 2 bases, with 9 bases between the two germline ends. The CDR3 DNA reads TGTGCCAGCAGCTTGGTGGGGGCTGCTGGAAACACCATATATTTT. It translates to CASSLVGAAGNTIYF.

This clone was seen only a few times. V and J are TRBV7-2 and TRBJ1-4; D ambiguous. Trimming took 4 bases from V and 10 from J, leaving 19 bases between them. The length of the CDR3 is 15 residues. Germline V lookup: CDR1 SGHTA, CDR2 FQGNSA. In nucleotides, the CDR3 is TGTGCCAGCAGCTCCAGGCGCCAGATCGGTGGAAAACTGTTTTTT. This gives the protein CASSSRRQIGGKLFF.

The chain is built from TRBV7-7 and TRBJ2-1; 15 bases agree with TRBD2. V was clipped by 4 bases and J by 9 bases; unmatched bases: 7. From germline, CDR1 is SSHAT and CDR2 FNYEAQ (reference sequence). The CDR3 consists of 16 residues. The CDR3 sequence: CASSSGLAGGPTEQFF. The CDR3 region has the DNA TGTGCCAGCAGCTCCGGACTAGCGGGGGGGCCAACTGAGCAGTTCTTC.

The chain's CDR3 is CASSLRASGGEKSKYEQYF. In DNA, the CDR3 is TGTGCCAGCAGCTTAAGGGCTAGCGGGGGTGAGAAGTCCAAATACGAGCAGTACTTC. V usage is TRBV7-2 and J usage is TRBJ2-7, with TRBD2 identical over 10 bases. The V and J ends lost 2 bases and 4 bases, in that order; junction bases with no gene match: 17. Germline CDR1 reads SGHTA; CDR2 reads FQGNSA. CDR3 size: 19 residues.

The J gene is TRBJ2-7, the V gene TRBV9; the match to TRBD1 covers 9 bases. The germline V gene has CDR1 SGDLS and CDR2 YYNGEE. The length of the CDR3 is 15 residues. Losses at the gene ends were 3 bases for V and 5 bases for J; bases not matched to a gene: 9. CDR3 protein: CASSALQGAGNEQYF. The CDR3, as DNA: TGTGCCAGCAGCGCCCTACAGGGGGCAGGAAACGAGCAGTACTTC.